This TCR beta chain was captured in a study of beta chain features in type 1 diabetes. Study results and limitations: TCRB CDR3 length was moderately but significantly reduced in all four CD4+ subsets of Type 1 diabetes patients. Shorter templates might be favored by PCR, equally in patients and controls.

This clone was observed a handful of times. Its specificity is not known. All of the isolated RNA was reverse transcribed, so expressed TCRB transcripts were sequenced. Assay: immunoSEQ multiplex PCR; the TCRdb copy retains only in-frame clones and omits some. The table lists roughly 180,000 clones, 7% to 9% of them singletons. By way of CD45RO/CCR7/CD25/CD127/CD95/CD27, the CD4+ regulatory, stem cell-like memory, central memory and naive cells were sorted. The CDR3 consists of 14 residues. From germline, CDR1 is SQVTM and CDR2 ANQGSEA. The ends lost 6 bases at V and 3 bases at J; junction bases unmatched: 4.

The source of this sequence is a man aged 18 to 30 with type 1 diabetes. Sequenced input: central memory CD4+ T cells from blood. This rearrangement joins TRBV29-1 to TRBJ2-7, with TRBD2 identical over 14 bases. The CDR3 here is CSVAGTSGGYEQYF. CDR3 in DNA: TGCAGCGTGGCCGGGACTAGCGGGGGCTACGAGCAGTACTTC.